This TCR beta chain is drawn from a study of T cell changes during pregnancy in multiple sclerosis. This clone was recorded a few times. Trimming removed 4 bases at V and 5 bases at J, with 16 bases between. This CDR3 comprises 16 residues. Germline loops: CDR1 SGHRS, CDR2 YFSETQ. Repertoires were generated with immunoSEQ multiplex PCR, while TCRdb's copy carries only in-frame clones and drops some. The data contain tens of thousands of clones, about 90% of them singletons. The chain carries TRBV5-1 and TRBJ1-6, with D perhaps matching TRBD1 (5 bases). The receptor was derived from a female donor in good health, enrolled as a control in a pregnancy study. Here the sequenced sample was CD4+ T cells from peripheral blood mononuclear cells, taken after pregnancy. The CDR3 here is CASSPGVGGNNSPLHF. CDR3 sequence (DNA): TGCGCCAGCAGCCCTGGAGTGGGGGGGAATAATTCACCCCTCCACTTT.